Below, 22 T cell receptor beta chains from the same sample are listed, as sequenced in a study of blood T cell repertoires in COVID-19. The protocol was immunoSEQ multiplex PCR, while the TCRdb copy is restricted to in-frame clones and leaves out a portion. Here the sample spans roughly 56,000 clones, roughly 84% being singletons. The specimen sequenced was peripheral blood. The receptors here all came from a man in his forties or fifties with active COVID-19.

This chain joins TRBV9 and TRBJ1-6; TRBD1 is a possible D gene (6 bases). CDR3 length equals 14 residues. Germline lookup yields CDR1 SGDLS and CDR2 YYNGEE. V was cut by 4 bases and J by 9 bases, with 14 bases left in between. The CDR3 spells CASSPSGERSPLHF. CDR3 nucleotides: TGTGCCAGCAGCCCCTCAGGGGAACGTTCACCCCTCCACTTT.

This rearrangement joins TRBV3-1 (or the pseudogene TRBV3-2) to TRBJ2-5; TRBD1 matches at 9 bases. Germline V CDR1 and CDR2: LGHDT, YNNKEL (reference sequence). This CDR3 has 16 amino acids. The ends lost 2 bases at V and 2 bases at J; junction bases unmatched: 6. The CDR3 DNA reads as TGTGCCAGCAGCCAAATGCCGGGACAGGGTCAAGAGACCCAGTACTTC. It is translated as CASSQMPGQGQETQYF.

J is TRBJ2-1 and V is TRBV11-3; 7 bases fit TRBD1. Germline CDR1 is SGHNT and CDR2 is YENEEA. J was trimmed by 0 bases and V by 0 bases; bases with no gene match: 17. The CDR3 is 21 amino acids. The CDR3 loop is CASSLEGGGVVVFSSYNEQFF. The CDR3 DNA sequence: TGTGCCAGCAGCTTAGAAGGGGGCGGTGTAGTAGTCTTCTCCTCCTACAATGAGCAGTTCTTC.

CDR3 residues: CASSQRDRGNEQFF. The CDR3 DNA reads as TGTGCCAGCAGCCAACGGGACAGGGGGAATGAGCAGTTCTTC. V and J are TRBV3-1 (or the pseudogene TRBV3-2) and TRBJ2-1, with 11 bases fitting TRBD1. The CDR3 totals 14 residues. The V segment lost 2 bases and the J segment 7 bases; nucleotides outside the gene matches: 1. Per germline, CDR1 LGHDT and CDR2 YNNKEL (reference sequence).

V and J are TRBV19 and TRBJ1-1; D is perhaps TRBD1 (6 bases). The CDR3 is 15 amino acids. The V end lost 3 bases, the J end lost 4 bases, and 15 bases lay between the germline ends. CDR1 and CDR2 (germline): LNHDA, SQIVND (reference sequence). CDR3 region: CASSIGNRGGTEAFF. CDR3 nucleotide sequence: TGTGCCAGTAGTATTGGGAACCGAGGGGGCACTGAAGCTTTCTTT.

The rearrangement links TRBV21-1 to TRBJ1-5; TRBD1, as called in the table, went unchecked against the DNA. TRBV21-1 is an annotated pseudogene. This CDR3 has 17 residues. CDR3 amino acids: CASSKVEPGESNQPQHF. Here the CDR3 DNA reads TGTGCCAGCAGCAAAGTAGAACCAGGGGAGAGCAATCAGCCCCAGCATTTT.

The V gene is TRBV2, the J gene TRBJ1-4; a weak D match, TRBD1 (6 bases). CDR1 is SNHLY and CDR2 is FYNNEI in the germline V gene. CDR3 length: 15 residues. Trimming shortened V by 3 bases and J by 5 bases, and 13 bases separated the two germline ends. CDR3 in amino acids: CASSESRDINEKLFF. For the CDR3, the DNA is TGTGCCAGCAGTGAGAGTCGGGACATAAATGAAAAACTGTTTTTT.

Concerning this clone itself: Different DNA sequences within this sample yield the same CDR3. This sequence joins TRBV7-2 and TRBJ1-1; D is unresolved. The CDR3 covers 13 residues. V was pared by 3 bases and J by 0 bases, with 5 bases between. From germline, CDR1 is SGHTA and CDR2 FQGNSA. The CDR3 is CASSFSVNTEAFF. Written as DNA, the CDR3 is TGTGCCAGCAGCTTTTCAGTGAACACTGAAGCTTTCTTT.

The V call is TRBV9, the J call TRBJ1-1, with D possibly matching TRBD1 (5 bases). The CDR3 runs to 14 residues. In germline, CDR1 is SGDLS, CDR2 YYNGEE. Trimming left V 3 bases short and J 2 bases short, with 11 bases between. CDR3 coding DNA: TGTGCCAGCAGCGATGGGGCTGGTAACACTGAAGCTTTCTTT. This encodes CASSDGAGNTEAFF.

This clone was seen a single time. The rearrangement links TRBV5-5 to TRBJ1-2, with 11 bases that match TRBD1. J gave up 5 bases and V 3 bases, and 9 bases lay outside the gene matches. The CDR3 loop spans 16 amino acids. Germline V gene lookup returns CDR1 SGHKS and CDR2 YYEKEE (reference sequence). The CDR3 DNA reads as TGTGCCAGCAGCTCGTTTGGACAGGGGGCCGCTTATGGCTACACCTTC. This encodes CASSSFGQGAAYGYTF.

The gene calls are TRBV6-5 and TRBJ2-7; possible D gene TRBD2, 5 bases. CDR1 MNHEY and CDR2 SVGAGI come from the germline V gene. With 1 base removed from V and 2 bases from J, the gap between germline ends came to 9 bases. The CDR3 runs 14 residues. CDR3 sequence reads: CASSYWRGPYEQYF. The CDR3 region has the DNA TGTGCCAGCAGTTACTGGCGCGGGCCCTACGAGCAGTACTTC.

The J gene is TRBJ2-7, the V gene TRBV7-9, with TRBD2 as a possible D gene (6 bases). Trimming took off 4 bases at V and 3 bases at J, with 19 bases between the two ends. Germline V gene data show CDR1 as SEHNR and CDR2 as FQNEAQ (reference sequence). The CDR3 runs to 16 residues. The chain's CDR3 is CASSSTGRDGSYEQYF. The CDR3 DNA reads as TGTGCCAGCAGCTCGACTGGGCGGGACGGGAGCTACGAGCAGTACTTC.

The CDR3 reads CASSPSTNYGYTF. CDR3 bases: TGCGCCAGCAGCCCTAGCACTAACTATGGCTACACCTTC. The chain is built from TRBV5-1 and TRBJ1-2; D is unclear. V dropped 4 bases and J dropped 0 bases, with 7 bases sitting between them. The CDR3 is 13 residues long. CDR1 is SGHRS and CDR2 is YFSETQ in the germline V gene.

The rearrangement joins TRBV27 to TRBJ2-3, with TRBD1 matching over 7 bases. The CDR3 is 15 residues long. Germline CDR1 and CDR2: MNHEY and SMNVEV (reference sequence). V was pared by 6 bases and J by 2 bases, with 8 bases of the junction left unmatched. As DNA, the CDR3 is TGTGCCAGCAGGAATAAGGGACAGTTCACAGATACGCAGTATTTT. This translates into CASRNKGQFTDTQYF.

The chain is built from TRBV19 and TRBJ2-7, with 9 bases aligning to TRBD2. CDR1 and CDR2 from the germline V gene are LNHDA and SQIVND (reference sequence). This CDR3 has 13 amino acids. V lost 3 bases and J lost 6; bases outside the gene matches: 3. This chain's CDR3 is CASSISGSGEQYF. CDR3 DNA: TGTGCCAGTAGTATTAGCGGGAGTGGCGAGCAGTACTTC.

The rearrangement uses TRBV4-3 and TRBJ1-6, with 8 nucleotides matching TRBD1. J lost 7 bases, V lost 0 bases, and 2 bases had no gene match. The length of the CDR3 is 15 residues. CDR1 LGHNA and CDR2 YSLEER come from the germline V gene. CDR3 bases: TGCGCCAGCAGCCAAGAAGGACAGGGAAATTCACCCCTCCACTTT. The encoded protein is CASSQEGQGNSPLHF.

This clone showed up just once. The chain joins TRBV11-3 to TRBJ2-7; maybe TRBD1 (6 bases). Per the germline V gene, CDR1 is SGHNT and CDR2 is YENEEA. This CDR3 has 17 amino acids. V was pared by 0 bases and J by 4 bases, with 19 bases between. CDR3 sequence: CASSLEGRGALGYEQYF. The CDR3, as DNA: TGTGCCAGCAGCTTAGAAGGCAGGGGCGCCCTCGGGTACGAGCAGTACTTC.

The chain employs TRBV10-3 and TRBJ1-2; D may be TRBD1 (5 bases). The CDR3 is 16 amino acids. Trimming took off 0 bases at V and 4 bases at J, with 15 bases between the two ends. Per germline, CDR1 ENHRY and CDR2 SYGVKD. In DNA, the CDR3 is TGTGCCATCAGTGAGTCTGCGCAGGGATCTTTCTATGGCTACACCTTC. It translates to CAISESAQGSFYGYTF.

The gene calls are TRBV9 and TRBJ2-6; D is unresolved. Trimming removed 0 bases at V and 4 bases at J, with 2 bases between. The CDR3 is 13 residues long. Germline CDR1 is SGDLS and CDR2 is YYNGEE. This chain's CDR3 is CASSVVGANVLTF. CDR3 in DNA: TGTGCCAGCAGCGTAGTAGGGGCCAACGTCCTGACTTTC.

V gene TRBV9 combines with J gene TRBJ2-5, with TRBD2 identical over 8 bases. Trimming at V came to 0 bases and at J to 4 bases, leaving 5 bases not matched to a gene. The germline V gene has CDR1 SGDLS and CDR2 YYNGEE. CDR3 length: 15 amino acids. The CDR3 bases are TGTGCCAGCAGCGTAGGTCGGAGCGGGGGAGAGACCCAGTACTTC. Amino acid sequence: CASSVGRSGGETQYF.

The chain has TRBV7-8 and TRBJ2-5; 8 nucleotides agree with TRBD1. V gave up 5 bases and J gave up 3 bases; unmatched junction bases: 8. CDR3 length equals 15 residues. From germline, CDR1 is SGHVS and CDR2 FQNEAQ. CDR3 bases: TGTGCCAGCAGCCCTAGGGACAGGCGAGAAGAGACCCAGTACTTC. This encodes CASSPRDRREETQYF.

The chain couples TRBV18 to TRBJ2-2; 9 bases line up with TRBD1. V lost 5 bases, J lost 7 bases, and 5 bases stayed unmatched. The CDR3 totals 14 residues. Germline CDR1 and CDR2: KGHSH and LQKENI. The CDR3 bases are TGTGCCAGCTCAAGGGACAGGGACGGCGGGGAGCTGTTTTTT. This translates into CASSRDRDGGELFF.